One and the same sample provided the 18 T cell receptor beta chains below, sequenced in a study of T cell responses to AZD1222 COVID-19 vaccine (TCRdb year 2021). Library method: the immunoSEQ multiplex PCR assay. TCRdb stores this immuneACCESS table with in-frame sequences only. Part of the clones is absent; in the studies checked, under half of the shortfall reflects unresolved V genes, and no reason is known for the rest. The sample includes about 83,000 clones, with 88% observed a single time. Clones ranked in the top ten supply roughly 4.8% of the sample. What this sample's time point label stands for: baseline before first vaccination. The treatment or condition label of this sample denotes: meningococcal conjugate vaccine given as trial control. Sequencing used peripheral blood, obtained on day 0 of MenACWY control vaccination. Receptors were obtained from an adult in good health.

This chain connects TRBV30 to TRBJ1-4; D is unclear. This CDR3 is 13 amino acids long. Germline assignment: CDR1 GTSNPN and CDR2 SVGIG (reference sequence). V was cut by 0 bases and J by 8 bases, with 10 bases left in between. This chain's CDR3 is CAWSVMQDEKLFF. CDR3 coding DNA: TGTGCCTGGAGTGTAATGCAAGACGAAAAACTGTTTTTT. The full variable domain, rest sourced from reference TRBV30 and TRBJ1-4, is SQTIHQWPATLVQPVGSPLSLECTVEGTSNPNLYWYRQAAGRGLQLLFYSVGIGQISSEVPQNLSASRPQDRQFILSSKKLLLSDSGFYLCAWSVMQDEKLFFGSGTQLSVL.

The genes are TRBV10-2 and TRBJ1-2; TRBD1 matches 7 bases. The germline gives CDR1 WSHSY, CDR2 SAAADI. J lost 8 bases, V lost 0 bases, and 6 bases had no gene match. This CDR3 has 14 residues. DNA of the CDR3: TGCGCCAGCAGTGAGTCTTACAGGGGAGGAGGCTACACCTTC. Translating gives CASSESYRGGGYTF.

CDR3: CASSDSGASATEQYF. CDR3 nucleotides: TGTGCCAGCAGTGACTCGGGAGCTTCCGCTACCGAGCAGTACTTC. The chain carries TRBV6-4 and TRBJ2-7; TRBD2 might be the D (5 bases). With 0 bases removed from V and 6 bases from J, the gap between germline ends came to 15 bases. This CDR3 region has 15 residues. Germline V lookup: CDR1 MRHNA, CDR2 SNTAGT.

The chain employs TRBV27 and TRBJ2-5; TRBD1 might be the D (6 bases). Trimming stripped 3 bases from V and 7 bases from J, with 18 bases between. Germline values: CDR1 MNHEY, CDR2 SMNVEV (reference sequence). The CDR3 runs to 15 residues. The CDR3 sequence: CASSLKPGVPMTQYF. CDR3 DNA: TGTGCCAGCAGTTTGAAGCCAGGGGTCCCCATGACCCAGTACTTC.

The CDR3 DNA reads TGTGCCAGCAGCCCCGGGGGGGAATACGAGCAGTACTTC. Translation: CASSPGGEYEQYF. The chain uses TRBV9 and TRBJ2-7; 8 bases fit TRBD2. The CDR3 consists of 13 residues. The germline V gene has CDR1 SGDLS and CDR2 YYNGEE. V was pared by 4 bases and J by 4 bases, with 4 bases of the junction left unmatched.

The V call is TRBV28, the J call TRBJ1-2; 8 bases are shared with TRBD1. V was pared by 1 base and J by 8 bases, with 9 bases of the junction left unmatched. The CDR3 is made up of 15 amino acids. The germline CDR1 and CDR2 sequences are MDHEN and SYDVKM. The CDR3 spells CASSLFGTGLRGYTF. In DNA form, the CDR3 reads TGTGCCAGCAGTTTATTCGGGACAGGATTGAGAGGCTACACCTTC.

The chain is built from TRBV27 and TRBJ1-1; 7 bases fit TRBD1. Germline V gene sequence: CDR1 MNHEY, CDR2 SMNVEV (reference sequence). The CDR3 is 13 amino acids. With 5 bases clipped from V and 4 bases from J, the junction kept 4 bases outside the gene matches. Written as DNA, the CDR3 is TGTGCCAGCAGTACACAGGGGATCACTGAAGCTTTCTTT. This gives the protein CASSTQGITEAFF.

The chain joins TRBV3-1 (or the pseudogene TRBV3-2) to TRBJ2-1; the D call may be TRBD1 or TRBD2 (5 bases each). The V gene's germline CDR1 is LGHDT and CDR2 YNNKEL (reference sequence). V lost 1 base, J lost 12 bases, and 31 bases lay in between. This CDR3 spans 19 amino acids. CDR3 region: CASSQVLGVGDPLARVQFF. In DNA, the CDR3 is TGTGCCAGCAGCCAAGTTTTAGGTGTCGGGGACCCCTTGGCAAGGGTGCAGTTCTTC.

The chain couples TRBV7-8 to TRBJ1-4; no firm D call. The V end lost 1 base, the J end lost 1 base, and 10 bases lay between the germline ends. The CDR3 covers 16 residues. Germline CDR1 SGHVS, CDR2 FQNEAQ. CDR3 residues: CASSLENWGTNEKLFF. The CDR3 DNA sequence: TGTGCCAGCAGCTTAGAGAACTGGGGAACTAATGAAAAACTGTTTTTT.

The chain joins TRBV15 to TRBJ2-1, with 8 bases that match TRBD2. The CDR3 contains 16 residues. V shed 2 bases and J 7 bases; nucleotides not matched to a gene: 10. Germline CDR1 reads LNHNV; CDR2 reads YYDKDF (reference sequence). CDR3 protein: CATSRRIAGRGNEQFF. DNA for the CDR3: TGTGCCACCAGCAGACGAATAGCGGGAAGGGGTAATGAGCAGTTCTTC.

The V call is TRBV6-5, the J call TRBJ1-6; TRBD1 might be the D (5 bases). CDR1 is MNHEY and CDR2 is SVGAGI in the germline V gene. This CDR3 contains 15 residues. V lost 0 bases to trimming and J lost 10 bases, with 13 bases between them. The CDR3 here is CASSYSPGTESPLHF. DNA for the CDR3: TGTGCCAGCAGTTACTCCCCAGGGACTGAGTCACCCCTCCACTTT.

V is TRBV7-9 and J is TRBJ2-2, with D tentatively TRBD1 or TRBD2 (5 bases each). CDR1 is SEHNR and CDR2 is FQNEAQ in the germline V gene (reference sequence). The CDR3 extends over 12 amino acids. V was shortened by 5 bases and J by 6 bases, with 7 bases between the two germline ends. CDR3 region: CASSPGPGELFF. The CDR3 DNA follows: TGTGCCAGCAGCCCGGGGCCCGGGGAGCTGTTTTTT.

DNA for the CDR3: TGTGCCAGCAGCTCCAGGGGGACTTCTGGCTACACCTTC. As protein: CASSSRGTSGYTF. This sequence joins TRBV11-2 and TRBJ1-2; 7 nucleotides line up with TRBD1. CDR1 and CDR2 (germline): SGHAT, FQNNGV. V trimming: 4 bases; J trimming: 7 bases; junction bases outside the gene matches: 6. The CDR3 is 13 amino acids.

This chain links TRBV7-2 with TRBJ1-5; 8 nucleotides align to TRBD1. CDR1 is SGHTA and CDR2 is FQGNSA in the germline V gene. V dropped 3 bases and J dropped 6; count of bases not matched to a gene: 10. The CDR3 consists of 16 residues. The CDR3 loop reads CASSLDRELAFQPQHF. The CDR3 DNA is TGTGCCAGCAGCTTGGACAGGGAGTTGGCATTTCAGCCCCAGCATTTT.

The rearrangement uses TRBV6-6 and TRBJ2-3, with 9 bases identical to TRBD1. The CDR3 is made up of 16 amino acids. CDR1 and CDR2 from the germline V gene are MNHNY and SVGAGI (reference sequence). V gave up 5 bases and J gave up 0 bases; unmatched junction bases: 6. The DNA for the CDR3 is TGTGCCAGCAGTACCCGGGACAGGGCGAGCACAGATACGCAGTATTTT. Amino acids: CASSTRDRASTDTQYF.

V usage is TRBV28 and J usage is TRBJ1-1, with D perhaps TRBD1 (5 bases). Per the germline V gene, CDR1 is MDHEN and CDR2 is SYDVKM. Trimming pared 6 bases from V and 1 base from J, leaving 15 bases between. The CDR3 extends over 15 amino acids. The CDR3 DNA is TGTGCCAGCAGCCTGTCTGGGGGAGGGAACACTGAAGCTTTCTTT. Encoded protein: CASSLSGGGNTEAFF.

The chain combines TRBV30 with TRBJ2-7, with 8 nucleotides matching TRBD2. The CDR3 totals 13 residues. The V segment lost 2 bases and the J segment 7 bases; nucleotides outside the gene matches: 7. CDR1 and CDR2 (germline): GTSNPN, SVGIG (reference sequence). The CDR3, as DNA: TGTGCCTGGAGTACGGGACTAGTTGAGGAGCAGTACTTC. Residues: CAWSTGLVEEQYF.

The J gene is TRBJ2-7, the V gene TRBV20-1, with D unclear. The germline gives CDR1 DFQATT, CDR2 SNEGSKA (reference sequence). The germline V and J ends were trimmed by 3 bases and 2 bases, with 5 bases remaining between them. The CDR3 length is 11 residues. As DNA, the CDR3 is TGCAGTGCTAGCCCTGCCTACGAGCAGTACTTC. Protein product: CSASPAYEQYF.